This TCR beta chain was captured in a study of response to subunit inactivated influenza vaccine. CDR3 length equals 18 residues. Germline V gives CDR1 MDHEN, CDR2 SYDVKM. V shed 7 bases, J shed 1 base, and the junction held 15 bases outside the gene matches. This clonotype was recorded many times. The antigen is not known. Study conclusions and caveats: After each seasonal influenza vaccination, few new T cells are recruited, the authors suggested.

One entry per CDR3 protein, called by TCRdb with MiXCR from the RT-PCR reads. The sample lists 550,000 to 800,000 distinct CDR3 sequences; roughly 13% were seen once. This clonotype originated in a man aged 45 to 65 who received an inactivated influenza vaccine. The chain is built from TRBV28 and TRBJ2-4, with 8 nucleotides matching TRBD2. Sequenced material: PBMCs from blood, taken less than 15 days before vaccination. Written as DNA, the CDR3 is TGTGCCAGCACCCCTTGGGCGGGAGGAGTTACTGCCAAAAACATTCAGTACTTC. Protein sequence: CASTPWAGGVTAKNIQYF.